This TCR beta chain was profiled in a study of T-cell reconstitution after alpha-beta-depleted transplantation in children. In germline, CDR1 is SQVTM, CDR2 ANQGSEA. The junction had 11 bases not matched to a gene; V was cut back by 6 bases and J by 3 bases. The CDR3 runs to 16 residues. Molecular barcoding with unique molecular identifiers was used for the TCRbeta library. MiXCR, applied by TCRdb to the PCR reads, yields one record per CDR3 protein. The table has hundreds of thousands of distinct CDR3 sequences, about 23% seen once; the top ten hold roughly 2.7%. Many counts were recorded for this clonotype. Its target is unknown. General study points: Reportedly, only several hundred clones from non-depleted graft cells drove alpha-beta T-cell counts at about two months. Newly produced T cells mostly accounted for T-cell counts and diversity one year post-transplant.

This material consisted of PBMCs, taken before TCRalphabeta/CD19-depleted stem cell transplant. V and J are TRBV29-1 and TRBJ2-1; 10 nucleotides match TRBD2. This receptor was identified in a girl aged 2 to 9 with Fanconi anemia, due to receive a stem cell transplant. Here the CDR3 DNA reads TGCAGCGTGGGGCTAGCGGGAGCGAGTCACTACAATGAGCAGTTCTTC. This codes for CSVGLAGASHYNEQFF.